This T cell receptor beta chain was captured by sequencing in a study of T cell changes during pregnancy in multiple sclerosis. Data came from immunoSEQ multiplex PCR; TCRdb stores just in-frame clones and leaves some out. Of 100,000 or so clones in the sample, about nine tenths were seen once. The CDR3 sequence is 13 residues long. In germline, CDR1 is SGHRS, CDR2 YFSETQ. Trimming removed 4 bases from V and 3 bases from J, with 11 bases in between. This clone was counted once. Sequencing was performed on peripheral blood, taken in the second trimester of pregnancy. The chain carries TRBV5-1 and TRBJ2-7; the D gene is possibly TRBD1 (6 bases). This receptor was identified in a female donor with multiple sclerosis, enrolled in a pregnancy study. The CDR3 DNA reads as TGCGCCAGCAGCCAGACAGGATTCTACGAGCAGTACTTC. Translation gives CASSQTGFYEQYF.